A selection of T cell receptor beta chains follows, all from one sample in a study of human T cells and chemical hapten exposure. TCRdb reanalysed the RACE reads using MiXCR and keeps one entry per CDR3 protein. The sample lists some 180,000 distinct CDR3 sequences, around 25% occurring once. Source: whole blood, taken in connection with sensitization to the hapten diphenylcyclopropenone (DPC). These receptor sequences come from a middle-aged woman with alopecia areata. Some clones in this sample may be carry-over from other donors' samples. Each CDR3 is given with its conserved first and last residue.

V: TRBV29-1
CDR3: CSVEDTIVGLFF

V: TRBV29-1
CDR3: CSLDEGHEQFF

V: TRBV12-3/TRBV12-4
CDR3: CASSEGAASSYNEQFF

V: TRBV11-1
CDR3: CASSLRPMETQYF

V: TRBV28
CDR3: CASSFQGKDTQYF

V: TRBV20-1
CDR3: CSAFGTSGRMAYEQYF

V: TRBV29-1
CDR3: CSGSGQYTEAFF

V: TRBV7-9
CDR3: CASSSGSGTYEQYF

V: TRBV20-1
CDR3: CSGVGRTYEQYF

V: TRBV9
CDR3: CASSVELWAQNEQFF

V: TRBV7-3
CDR3: CASSAIDRNTEAFF

V: TRBV28
CDR3: CASSSSPYEQYF

V: TRBV29-1
CDR3: CSVPGILDTQYF

V: TRBV9
CDR3: CASSVGADYFTDTQYF

V: TRBV6-5
CDR3: CASSYSGRGPQETQYF

V: TRBV28
CDR3: CASRRESNQPQHF

V: TRBV14
CDR3: CASSQGWRNEQFF

V: TRBV4-2
CDR3: CASSQGLRNEKLFF

V: TRBV24-1
CDR3: CATSGVSVTDTQYF

V: TRBV10-3
CDR3: CAISPRNEKLFF

V: TRBV6-5
CDR3: CASSYGGRETQYF

V: TRBV20-1
CDR3: CSATGGQDHQPQHF

V: TRBV12-3/TRBV12-4
CDR3: CASSDQSRGSYNSPLHF

V: TRBV18
CDR3: CASSPDRVGSFF

V: TRBV6-5
CDR3: CASRGTANTEAFF

V: TRBV5-5
CDR3: CASSLGARANTEAFF

V: TRBV5-1
CDR3: CASRGDWNTEAFF

V: TRBV20-1
CDR3: CSAGAGGSYEQYF

V: TRBV6-2/TRBV6-3
CDR3: CASRRGNEQYF

V: TRBV29-1
CDR3: CSVAVSSTEAFF

V: TRBV20-1
CDR3: CSAGGYTGELFF

V: TRBV4-3
CDR3: CASSQEGASSEKLFF

V: TRBV29-1
CDR3: CSVEKGRATEAFF

V: TRBV10-3
CDR3: CAISVGADTQYF

V: TRBV7-2
CDR3: CASSSGEGYGYTF

V: TRBV28
CDR3: CASSSTSGGYNEQFF

V: TRBV7-3
CDR3: CASSAGPHRPMTGNEQFF

V: TRBV9
CDR3: CASSAGAVQNSPLHF

V: TRBV7-2
CDR3: CASSLGSGPGANVLTF

V: TRBV12-3/TRBV12-4
CDR3: CASNLSGRAFNEQFF

V: TRBV18
CDR3: CASLGDMLNTEAFF

V: TRBV20-1
CDR3: CSASGGPNQPQHF

V: TRBV27
CDR3: CASSSGTGGAGYTF

V: TRBV5-1
CDR3: CASSTGTSGSSYNEQFF

V: TRBV6-5
CDR3: CASRAGLAGGPDEQYF

V: TRBV9
CDR3: CASSVAIGGVPPYEQYF

V: TRBV2
CDR3: CASSEAETGNRNEQFF

V: TRBV28
CDR3: CASSSSGLAGRYEQYF

V: TRBV9
CDR3: CASSVAGVSGETQYF

V: TRBV20-1
CDR3: CSARQVAGVGRVSTGELFF

V: TRBV10-3
CDR3: CAISKGTPSTDTQYF

V: TRBV11-2
CDR3: CASSLDTPSGRYAYEQYF

V: TRBV29-1
CDR3: CSVSRGTGRNEQFF

V: TRBV3-1
CDR3: CASSPGTSGIHEQYF

V: TRBV5-1
CDR3: CASSFQGDQPQHF